This is a list of T cell receptor beta chains from one sample in a study of preoperative IRX-2 immunotherapy in early breast cancer. Some clones are missing from TCRdb's copy, which holds only in-frame ones; the method was immunoSEQ multiplex PCR. The data contain 34,000 or so clones, 75% to 90% of them singletons. This specimen was lymph node tissue, taken from a patient treated with IRX-2 immunotherapy. Source of these receptors: a human donor with breast cancer. Each CDR3 is given without its conserved first and last residue. The D gene is left open where the match is weak.

D gene | J gene | V gene | CDR3 protein
. | TRBJ2-3 | TRBV1 | ASSQDLSGGDTQY
TRBD2 | TRBJ2-3 | TRBV6-8 | ASSLPGTSRWTQY
TRBD2 | TRBJ2-1 | TRBV6-8 | ASSYLLAGGDEQF
. | TRBJ1-5 | TRBV5-1 | ASSLSGGGNQPQH
TRBD1 | TRBJ2-2 | TRBV23-1 | ASSFNRDRENTGELF
. | TRBJ1-1 | TRBV30 | AWSVTGTEAF
. | TRBJ1-5 | TRBV28 | ASSLSAFGNQPQH
TRBD1 | TRBJ1-2 | TRBV11-3 | ASSLVKRTGVNYGYT
TRBD1 | TRBJ2-1 | TRBV19 | ASTRRDRGGNEQF
TRBD2 | TRBJ2-3 | TRBV29-1 | SAHRTSSTDTQY
. | TRBJ2-7 | TRBV11-3 | ASSLEREGDEQY
. | TRBJ2-7 | TRBV28 | ASSLDRVRLYEQY
. | TRBJ2-7 | TRBV15 | ATSRDGGRAYEQY
TRBD1 | TRBJ1-3 | TRBV19 | ASSPQGAAGNTIY
TRBD1 | TRBJ2-3 | TRBV19 | ASSRTGQTRTTQY
TRBD1 | TRBJ2-7 | TRBV6-8 | ASSDGVGGASYEQY
TRBD2 | TRBJ2-7 | TRBV14 | ASGQRGRNEQY
TRBD1 | TRBJ2-1 | TRBV4-1 | ASSLRQGDYNEQF
. | TRBJ2-2 | TRBV19 | ASSMSRTNTGELF
. | TRBJ1-3 | TRBV18 | ASSPAGDGNTIY
TRBD2 | TRBJ2-2 | TRBV19 | ASSFRLAGVPGELF
. | TRBJ2-2 | TRBV7-1 | ASRSGDTGELF
TRBD1 | TRBJ1-2 | TRBV6-8 | ASSLQGAEGYT
. | TRBJ2-7 | TRBV19 | ASSMGSSYEQY
. | TRBJ1-1 | TRBV29-1 | SALAQGLHTEAF
. | TRBJ1-1 | TRBV18 | ASSPRGGMNTEAF
. | TRBJ1-3 | TRBV11-3 | ASSPLTFGGNTIY
. | TRBJ2-1 | TRBV9 | ASSVATGPTYNEQF
. | TRBJ1-5 | TRBV10-3 | AISESLQGRGQPQH
. | TRBJ1-2 | TRBV6-8 | ASSYSQGMLGYT
. | TRBJ1-4 | TRBV6-8 | ASRARGVNEKLF
TRBD2 | TRBJ2-1 | TRBV29-1 | SVAGLAGVNEQF
. | TRBJ2-1 | TRBV5-1 | ASSLNSGSYNEQF
. | TRBJ2-1 | TRBV7-6 | ASSLRPGRSYEQF
. | TRBJ2-2 | TRBV14 | ASSQVRSSGELF
. | TRBJ2-7 | TRBV15 | ATSREQNSYEQY
. | TRBJ1-2 | TRBV30 | AWTPNGVYGYT
. | TRBJ1-1 | TRBV1 | ASSQVGRSNTEAF
. | TRBJ2-5 | TRBV14 | ASSRGETQY
TRBD1 | TRBJ1-5 | TRBV18 | ASSPDRGNQPQH
TRBD1 | TRBJ1-5 | TRBV19 | VVDRGFGYQPQH
. | TRBJ2-7 | TRBV28 | ASSIPGPYEQY
TRBD1 | TRBJ1-2 | TRBV5-1 | ASSLGQGADGYT
. | TRBJ1-6 | TRBV15 | ATSPDSYNSPLH
. | TRBJ2-3 | TRBV28 | ASSLNPPTNTQY
. | TRBJ2-1 | TRBV6-8 | ASSYSDGSYASEQF
TRBD2 | TRBJ2-3 | TRBV14 | ASSQTWTSGGSDTQY